This is a list of T cell receptor beta chains from one sample in a study of technical replicates of blood from a handful of donors. Clones were sequenced by immunoSEQ multiplex PCR, and TCRdb holds only the in-frame ones, with some missing. The sample includes 65,000 to 95,000 clones, around 93% of them seen just once. Sequencing input: T cells isolated from PBMCs. The receptors come from a human donor in good health. CDR3s include the opening cysteine and the closing phenylalanine or tryptophan. The D gene is left open where the match is weak. Rows give clone size only sometimes, using once, few, many, or a class for an expanded clone.

TRBD2 TRBJ2-1 - TRBV4-1 TGCGCCAGCAGCCAAGGCAGCGGGGGGTATGAGCAGTTCTTC CASSQGSGGYEQFF
TRBD1 TRBJ1-1 - TRBV5-1 TGCGCCAGCAGCAATGAGGGGGCATCCTCTGAAGCTTTCTTT CASSNEGASSEAFF
- TRBJ1-1 - TRBV5-6 TGTGCCAGCAGCTTACAGGTTTACACTGAAGCTTTCTTT CASSLQVYTEAFF
TRBD2 TRBJ2-4 once TRBV9 TGTGCCAGCAGTACAAGCGGGGGGGCCGCCAAAAACATTCAGTACTTC CASSTSGGAAKNIQYF
- TRBJ2-5 - TRBV4-1 TGCGCCAGCAGCCGAATAGCGGAAAGGAAAGAGACCCAGTACTTC CASSRIAERKETQYF
- TRBJ1-2 few TRBV7-9 TGTGCCAGCAGCTTAGCTCCCTATCGACAGGGCTACACCTTC CASSLAPYRQGYTF
TRBD2 TRBJ2-7 - TRBV11-2 TGTGCCAGCAGCTTAGTACTAGCGGGATTCCCCTACGAGCAGTACTTC CASSLVLAGFPYEQYF
TRBD1 TRBJ1-2 - TRBV6-5 TGTGCCAGCACCCAGACAGGGGGCCGACTGCACACCTTC CASTQTGGRLHTF
TRBD1 TRBJ1-1 - TRBV15 TGTGCCACCAGCATCGGACAGGAGAACACTGAAGCTTTCTTT CATSIGQENTEAFF
TRBD1 TRBJ1-5 - TRBV18 TGTGCCAGCTCACGGACAGGGGGTTCTGGGAGCAATCAGCCCCAGCATTTT CASSRTGGSGSNQPQHF
- TRBJ2-3 - TRBV18 TGTGCCAGCTCACCACCGAAACAGGTAACAGATACGCAGTATTTT CASSPPKQVTDTQYF
- TRBJ1-1 - TRBV5-8 TGTGCCAGCAGCCCCTATCTGGGCCAGGGGTCCACTGAAGCTTTCTTT CASSPYLGQGSTEAFF
TRBD1 TRBJ1-1 - TRBV10-3 TGTGCCATCAGTGGGGAGACAGGGGTTACTGAAGCTTTCTTT CAISGETGVTEAFF
TRBD1 TRBJ1-1 - TRBV5-1 TGCGCCAGTTCACAGGGGATGAACACTGAAGCTTTCTTT CASSQGMNTEAFF
- TRBJ2-5 - TRBV5-5 TGTGCCAGCAGACCAGGGGATACGGAGACCCAGTACTTC CASRPGDTETQYF
TRBD2 TRBJ2-2 - TRBV5-1 TGCGCCAGCAGCCCGCTAGCGGACCCCGGGGAGCTGTTTTTT CASSPLADPGELFF
TRBD1 TRBJ2-7 - TRBV6-5 TGTGCCAGCAGTTACACAGGGGGCGACAGTTCCGAGCAGTACTTC CASSYTGGDSSEQYF
TRBD2 TRBJ2-7 - TRBV9 TGTGCCAGCAGCGTAGCACGGACTAGCGGGAGTTACGAGCAGTACTTC CASSVARTSGSYEQYF
TRBD1 TRBJ1-2 - TRBV4-1 TGCGCCAGCAGCCAACTCTCCGGGAATTCGGACAGGGAGCGATATGGCTACACCTTC CASSQLSGNSDRERYGYTF
TRBD1 TRBJ2-7 - TRBV5-8 TGTGCCAGCAGCCGGACAGGGACCGCCTACGAGCAGTACTTC CASSRTGTAYEQYF
- TRBJ1-1 - TRBV5-5 TGTGCCAGCAGCACATCGACTGGGAACACTGAAGCTTTCTTT CASSTSTGNTEAFF
- TRBJ2-5 - TRBV28 TGTGCCAGCGGAGGATTAGGTGAGACCCAGTACTTC CASGGLGETQYF
- TRBJ2-2 - TRBV5-1 TGCGCCAGCAGCCCCGGGACAAACACCGGGGAGCTGTTTTTT CASSPGTNTGELFF
TRBD1 TRBJ2-7 - TRBV5-4 TGTGCCAGCAGCTGGGACAGGGACTACGAGCAGTACTTC CASSWDRDYEQYF
TRBD1 TRBJ1-1 - TRBV5-1 TGCGCCAGCAGCTTAAGGTCACAGGGGGCCGCTGAAGCTTTCTTT CASSLRSQGAAEAFF
TRBD2 TRBJ2-3 - TRBV5-6 TGTGCCAGCAGCCAAGGGACTACTACTAGCACAGATACGCAGTATTTT CASSQGTTTSTDTQYF
- TRBJ2-7 - TRBV6-6 TGTGCCAGCAGTTACTCATACAACGAGCAGTACTTC CASSYSYNEQYF
TRBD1 TRBJ1-4 - TRBV5-6 TGTGCCAGCAGCGCTACGGGACAGACCCGATTAATTAATGAAAAACTGTTTTTT CASSATGQTRLINEKLFF
TRBD2 TRBJ2-1 - TRBV7-9 TGTGCCAGCAGCTTAGCGACAAAGATAGGTAGCGGGAGTTACAATGAGCAGTTCTTC CASSLATKIGSGSYNEQFF
TRBD1 TRBJ1-2 - TRBV19 TGTGCCAGTAGTCCGGGACAGGGAGTTTTGGGCTATGGCTACACCTTC CASSPGQGVLGYGYTF
TRBD1 TRBJ1-5 - TRBV11-2 TGTGCCAGCAGCATCGACAGGGGTAGAAATCAGCCCCAGCATTTT CASSIDRGRNQPQHF
TRBD2 TRBJ2-1 - TRBV7-9 TGTGCCAGCAGCTTACGTCAGCGGGGTATCTACAATGAGCAGTTCTTC CASSLRQRGIYNEQFF
TRBD1 TRBJ1-2 - TRBV6-6 TGTGCCAGCAGTTACGGGTCTTTCCGGGACAGGGATGGCTACACCTTC CASSYGSFRDRDGYTF
TRBD1 TRBJ1-5 - TRBV2 TGTGCCAGCAGTGAAGACAGGGGGCATCAGCCCCAGCATTTT CASSEDRGHQPQHF
TRBD2 TRBJ2-7 - TRBV11-3 TGTGCCAGCAGCTTAGATCGCCGCATAGCGGGGGGGCTCTACGAGCAGTACTTC CASSLDRRIAGGLYEQYF
- TRBJ1-3 - TRBV5-1 TGCGCCAGCAGCTCACAGGGCTGGGCTGGAAACACCATATATTTT CASSSQGWAGNTIYF
TRBD1 TRBJ1-1 - TRBV10-3 TGTGCCACAGGGACAGGGGGATACCAAGCTTTCTTT CATGTGGYQAFF
- TRBJ1-4 - TRBV28 TGTGCCAGCAGTCCCGAGCCGGGAACTAATGAAAAACTGTTTTTT CASSPEPGTNEKLFF
- TRBJ2-4 - TRBV11-3 TGTGCCAGCAGCCCAAGAGGGCTGGGGGGGCGCGAAACCAAAAACATTCAGTACTTC CASSPRGLGGRETKNIQYF
TRBD1 TRBJ2-7 - TRBV4-1 TGCGCCAGCAGCCACGGCACAGGGGCATACGAGCAGTACTTC CASSHGTGAYEQYF
- TRBJ1-1 - TRBV11-1 TGTGCCAGCAGCCCTCAGACAGGAGGCACTGAAGCTTTCTTT CASSPQTGGTEAFF
- TRBJ1-2 - TRBV28 TGTGCCAGCAGTTTAGCCGACAGATATGGCTACACCTTC CASSLADRYGYTF
TRBD1 TRBJ1-4 - TRBV7-8 TGTGCCAGCAGCTTAGTAGGGGGCACCCCGACCTATGAAAAACTGTTTTTT CASSLVGGTPTYEKLFF
- TRBJ2-1 - TRBV11-3 TGTGCCAGCAGCTTAGACTGGACTGAGCTTAACAATGAGCAGTTCTTC CASSLDWTELNNEQFF